A single sample is the source of the 25 T cell receptor beta chains below, sequenced in a study of Ad26.COV2.S vaccination and SARS-CoV-2 variants. The data were produced by immunoSEQ multiplex PCR, yet TCRdb's version contains in-frame clones alone and is incomplete. The data hold approximately 500,000 clones, with around nine tenths observed a single time. Described treatment: approximately 18 received Ad26.COV2.S at low or high dose, single or two shots; roughly 5 received placebo; per-sample allocation not given. Vaccine and placebo recipients were sampled on day 63 after the first injection. The specimen comprised peripheral blood, sampled in a trial of Ad26.COV2.S vaccine versus placebo. These receptors came from a person between 18 and 59 years old who received the Ad26.COV2.S COVID-19 vaccine or a placebo.

This chain joins TRBV6-5 and TRBJ1-6; 7 bases match TRBD1. Germline loops: CDR1 MNHEY, CDR2 SVGAGI. The CDR3 has 13 amino acids. With 4 bases clipped from V and 9 bases from J, the junction kept 3 bases outside the gene matches. CDR3 amino acids: CASSFDRVSPLHF. The CDR3 nucleotides are TGTGCCAGCAGTTTCGACAGGGTTTCACCCCTCCACTTT.

This chain uses TRBV7-2 with TRBJ2-7; a weak D match, TRBD1 (5 bases). Per germline, CDR1 SGHTA and CDR2 FQGNSA. The CDR3 has 18 amino acids. V was cut by 0 bases and J by 3 bases, with 21 bases left in between. In nucleotides, the CDR3 is TGTGCCAGCAGCTTAGCATCCGCAGGGATTACTCTCCACTACGAGCAGTACTTC. Translating it yields CASSLASAGITLHYEQYF.

The chain joins TRBV5-5 to TRBJ1-2; unclear D gene. This CDR3 is 14 amino acids long. In germline, CDR1 is SGHKS, CDR2 YYEKEE (reference sequence). V shed 2 bases and J shed 4 bases, with 12 bases lying between them. The CDR3 region is CASSFSSASYGYTF. CDR3 DNA sequence: TGTGCCAGCAGCTTCAGTTCCGCTTCCTATGGCTACACCTTC.

The rearrangement joins TRBV10-3 to TRBJ2-3; 16 bases line up with TRBD2. The CDR3 sequence is 18 residues long. The germline V gene has CDR1 ENHRY and CDR2 SYGVKD. V was clipped by 6 bases and J by 0 bases; unmatched bases: 6. The CDR3: CAISGTSGRAPSTDTQYF. The CDR3 region has the DNA TGTGCCATCAGCGGGACTAGCGGGAGGGCCCCTAGCACAGATACGCAGTATTTT.

V gene TRBV6-5 combines with J gene TRBJ2-7; TRBD1 is a possible D gene (6 bases). This CDR3 comprises 11 residues. V was pared by 7 bases and J by 3 bases, with 7 bases between. The germline V gene has CDR1 MNHEY and CDR2 SVGAGI. The CDR3 reads CASTGVYEQYF. The CDR3 nucleotides are TGTGCCAGCACAGGGGTCTACGAGCAGTACTTC.

In its sample, this clone was seen once. The chain employs TRBV18 and TRBJ2-7, with D perhaps TRBD1 (6 bases). The CDR3 sequence is 13 residues long. V lost 6 bases, J lost 0 bases, and 9 bases lay in between. From germline, CDR1 is KGHSH and CDR2 LQKENI. Written as DNA, the CDR3 is TGTGCCAGCTCCGACAGGAACTCCTACGAGCAGTACTTC. Its protein product is CASSDRNSYEQYF. The full variable domain, rest sourced from reference TRBV18 and TRBJ2-7, is NAGVMQNPRHLVRRRGQEARLRCSPMKGHSHVYWYRQLPEEGLKFMVYLQKENIIDESGMPKERFSAEFPKEGPSILRIQQVVRGDSAAYFCASSDRNSYEQYFGPGTRLTVT.

This clone was observed a handful of times. The chain combines TRBV10-3 with TRBJ2-7; D is possibly TRBD2 (5 bases). The CDR3 length is 14 residues. Trimming left V 10 bases short and J 0 bases short, with 16 bases between. Germline V gene lookup returns CDR1 ENHRY and CDR2 SYGVKD. The CDR3 is CATWSAGSSYEQYF. DNA for the CDR3: TGTGCCACCTGGTCGGCGGGTAGCTCCTACGAGCAGTACTTC.

The DNA for the CDR3 is TGTGCCAGCAGCGTAGATAGTGGCAGGGTAGCTAACTATGGCTACACCTTC. It yields the protein CASSVDSGRVANYGYTF. This chain joins TRBV9 and TRBJ1-2; TRBD1 is a possible D gene (5 bases). This CDR3 has 17 amino acids. From germline, CDR1 is SGDLS and CDR2 YYNGEE. V gave up 0 bases and J gave up 0 bases, with 15 bases separating them.

The rearrangement joins TRBV19 to TRBJ2-6; D gene uncertain. The germline V and J ends were trimmed by 6 bases and 2 bases, with 14 bases remaining between them. Germline assignment: CDR1 LNHDA and CDR2 SQIVND (reference sequence). The CDR3 runs to 16 residues. The CDR3 region is CASSNPRGAGANVLTF. The DNA for the CDR3 is TGTGCCAGTAGCAATCCCCGTGGGGCTGGGGCCAACGTCCTGACTTTC.

This chain connects TRBV28 to TRBJ2-1, with D perhaps TRBD1 (5 bases). The CDR3 loop spans 16 amino acids. Deletions cut 4 bases from V and 1 base from J, with 14 bases between. Germline assignment: CDR1 MDHEN and CDR2 SYDVKM. CDR3 region: CASSSPGLPSYNEQFF. CDR3 nucleotides: TGTGCCAGCAGTTCCCCAGGGCTACCGTCCTACAATGAGCAGTTCTTC. The full variable domain, rest sourced from reference TRBV28 and TRBJ2-1, is DVKVTQSSRYLVKRTGEKVFLECVQDMDHENMFWYRQDPGLGLRLIYFSYDVKMKEKGDIPEGYSVSREKKERFSLILESASTNQTSMYLCASSSPGLPSYNEQFFGPGTRLTVL.

V is TRBV9 and J is TRBJ2-2; D is undetermined. Trimming left V 2 bases short and J 6 bases short, with 11 bases between. Germline V CDR1 and CDR2: SGDLS, YYNGEE. The CDR3 contains 14 residues. CDR3 sequence: CASSVEHGAGELFF. The CDR3 DNA is TGTGCCAGCAGCGTGGAACATGGCGCCGGGGAGCTGTTTTTT.

This rearrangement joins TRBV24-1 to TRBJ2-5; D gene unclear. CDR3 length: 11 residues. Per the germline V gene, CDR1 is KGHDR and CDR2 is SFDVKD. Between the trimmed V and J ends, which lost 6 bases and 5 bases, there was a span of 6 bases. CDR3 region: CATSHGETQYF. CDR3 nucleotide sequence: TGTGCCACCAGTCATGGCGAGACCCAGTACTTC.

The V gene is TRBV10-1, the J gene TRBJ1-5, with D possibly matching TRBD1 (5 bases). Germline V gene lookup returns CDR1 WNHNN and CDR2 SYGVQD (reference sequence). Deletions cut 8 bases from V and 7 bases from J, with 33 bases between. The CDR3 is 19 residues long. CDR3 protein: CASGKSPGPLLMSKQPQHF. The CDR3 DNA is TGCGCCAGCGGCAAATCTCCGGGACCTCTCCTCATGAGTAAGCAGCCCCAGCATTTT.

The gene calls are TRBV10-1 and TRBJ2-7, with 8 bases matching TRBD1. V gave up 5 bases and J gave up 7 bases; unmatched junction bases: 1. Germline V gives CDR1 WNHNN, CDR2 SYGVQD (reference sequence). The CDR3 has 11 residues. CDR3 bases: TGCGCCAGCAGTCGGACAGGGGAGCAGTACTTC. Its protein is CASSRTGEQYF.

J is TRBJ1-2 and V is TRBV19; no clear D gene. The CDR3 totals 13 residues. The germline gives CDR1 LNHDA, CDR2 SQIVND (reference sequence). The ends were cut back, 5 bases at V and 8 bases at J, with 15 bases in the middle. The CDR3 here is CASSLGEGRGYTF. The CDR3 DNA reads as TGTGCCAGTAGTCTGGGAGAAGGGAGAGGCTACACCTTC.

The CDR3 spells CASSWTGDYGYTF. The CDR3, as DNA: TGCGCCAGCAGCTGGACAGGAGACTATGGCTACACCTTC. The chain couples TRBV5-1 to TRBJ1-2; 7 nucleotides align to TRBD1. Losses at the gene ends were 3 bases for V and 3 bases for J; bases not matched to a gene: 2. Germline V gives CDR1 SGHRS, CDR2 YFSETQ. This CDR3 contains 13 residues.

This rearrangement joins TRBV10-3 to TRBJ2-3, with D possibly TRBD1 on 6 matching bases. The V gene's germline CDR1 is ENHRY and CDR2 SYGVKD. This CDR3 region has 12 residues. V gave up 10 bases and J gave up 3 bases, with 11 bases separating them. The CDR3 nucleotides are TGTGCCACCGCAGGGGTTACAGATACGCAGTATTTT. Protein: CATAGVTDTQYF.

This clone has more than one count but fewer than ten. V and J are TRBV7-9 and TRBJ2-1, with TRBD2 identical over 10 bases. The CDR3 length is 19 residues. CDR1 is SEHNR, CDR2 FQNEAQ, per germline (reference sequence). The V and J ends lost 8 bases and 6 bases, in that order; junction bases with no gene match: 22. The CDR3 DNA reads as TGTGCCAGCGTCCGTGCTCTAGCGGGAGATTTGGTTCAAGGCAATGAGCAGTTCTTC. This gives the protein CASVRALAGDLVQGNEQFF.

Note on this clone: Compared with germline, one end of the junction differs, possibly owing to a read error. The chain employs TRBV19 and TRBJ1-1; 8 bases fit TRBD1. Germline V lookup: CDR1 LNHDA, CDR2 SQIVND (reference sequence). The CDR3 is 14 amino acids. The CDR3 region is CASTIGQGNTEAFF. The CDR3 DNA follows: TGTGCCAGTACTATAGGACAGGGGAACACTGAAGCTTTCTTT.

The rearrangement joins TRBV2 to TRBJ1-2, with D perhaps matching TRBD1 (5 bases). Germline CDR1 is SNHLY and CDR2 is FYNNEI. This CDR3 spans 11 amino acids. Trimming cost V 8 bases and J 5 bases, with 9 bases left between them. CDR3 sequence: CASAGPYGYTF. Here the CDR3 DNA reads TGTGCCAGCGCGGGGCCGTATGGCTACACCTTC.

This rearrangement joins TRBV21-1 to TRBJ1-5; the table names TRBD1, a call not compared with the DNA. TRBV21-1 is annotated as a pseudogene. The CDR3 sequence is 15 residues long. The DNA of the CDR3 is TGTGCCAGCAGCAAACTAGGGACAGGGGGTCAGCCCCAGCATTTT. This codes for CASSKLGTGGQPQHF.

The chain links TRBV2 to TRBJ2-7, with D maybe TRBD1 (5 bases). Trimming took 3 bases from V and 3 from J, leaving 9 bases between them. Germline CDR1 reads SNHLY; CDR2 reads FYNNEI. This CDR3 spans 13 amino acids. CDR3 sequence (DNA): TGTGCCAGCAGTGATACAGGCCACTACGAGCAGTACTTC. This gives the protein CASSDTGHYEQYF.

This clone was detected a few times. The chain uses TRBV5-4 and TRBJ2-1; 7 bases align to TRBD2. Germline trimming cut 0 bases from V and 4 bases from J; bases unmatched to any gene: 7. CDR3 length: 16 residues. Germline V gene lookup returns CDR1 SGHNT and CDR2 YYREEE (reference sequence). CDR3 protein: CASSLAGLAAYNEQFF. The CDR3 nucleotides read TGTGCCAGCAGCTTGGCCGGCCTAGCGGCGTACAATGAGCAGTTCTTC.

The V call is TRBV6-2 or TRBV6-3, the J call TRBJ2-1; the match to TRBD2 covers 8 bases. Germline CDR1 and CDR2: MNHEY and SVGEGT. J gave up 8 bases and V 1 base, and 7 bases lay outside the gene matches. This CDR3 comprises 15 residues. The CDR3 spells CASSYWSGSGDEQFF. The CDR3 DNA reads as TGTGCCAGCAGTTACTGGAGCGGGAGTGGGGATGAGCAGTTCTTC.

The chain carries TRBV29-1 and TRBJ2-7; possibly TRBD2 for D (5 bases). This CDR3 is built from 13 residues. V lost 3 bases, J lost 3 bases, and 12 bases lay in between. CDR1 SQVTM and CDR2 ANQGSEA come from the germline V gene. The DNA for the CDR3 is TGCAGCGTTGATGAATCTGGGAGCTACGAGCAGTACTTC. Its translation: CSVDESGSYEQYF.